Reported below is one TCR beta chain. The target antigen is unknown. The sample comes from a study of T cell responses to AZD1222 COVID-19 vaccine. The ends lost 0 bases at V and 5 bases at J; junction bases unmatched: 9. The CDR3 has 18 amino acids. Germline CDR1 and CDR2: SGHKS and YYEKEE (reference sequence). Produced via immunoSEQ multiplex PCR; TCRdb's table is partial and in-frame only. The data contain more than 100,000 clones, 65% to 90% of them singletons. Broader study findings: It should be noted that donors were predominantly white British and more often female, and clonal diversity was possibly underestimated.

This TCR came from an adult who received the MenACWY meningococcal vaccine as a control. The rearrangement links TRBV5-5 to TRBJ2-5; 14 bases agree with TRBD2. The material was peripheral blood, obtained 28 days after the second dose of the MenACWY control vaccine. The CDR3, as DNA: TGTGCCAGCAGCTTGGTGGGACTAGCGGGAGTGGGGCGGGAGACCCAGTACTTC. Translated, it gives CASSLVGLAGVGRETQYF.